The 21 T cell receptor beta chains in this list originate from one sample, sequenced in a study of T-cell memory formation after mild COVID-19. From the 5' RACE reads, TCRdb called clonotypes with MiXCR, one entry per CDR3 protein. The sample has more than 120,000 distinct CDR3 sequences, under 7% seen once; the top ten hold around 1.9%. The sequencing input was PBMCs or a T cell subset sorted from them (not recorded which). The origin of the receptors is an adult woman who had mild COVID-19 (a few samples of this study predate the infection). Cell type and time point are not known.

This clonotype was detected many times. The V and J genes are TRBV5-5 and TRBJ2-3; D may match TRBD1 or TRBD2 (5 bases each). V dropped 1 base and J dropped 0 bases, with 18 bases sitting between them. The CDR3 has 18 amino acids. Germline V gives CDR1 SGHKS, CDR2 YYEKEE (reference sequence). The CDR3 is CASSLYPLGAPSTDTQYF. CDR3 sequence (DNA): TGTGCCAGCAGCTTGTACCCCCTCGGGGCACCTAGCACAGATACGCAGTATTTT.

This clonotype has a handful of counts. The chain joins TRBV4-1 to TRBJ2-7, with 10 positions matching TRBD2. Losses at the gene ends were 4 bases for V and 1 base for J; bases not matched to a gene: 4. The CDR3 consists of 15 residues. Germline V gene sequence: CDR1 MGHRA, CDR2 YSYEKL. As DNA, the CDR3 is TGCGCCAGCAGCCTACTAGCGGGGCAATCCTACGAGCAGTACTTC. Amino acid sequence: CASSLLAGQSYEQYF.

The J gene is TRBJ1-2, the V gene TRBV6-4, with TRBD1 matching 9 bases. CDR3 length equals 15 residues. Germline-derived CDR1 and CDR2 are MRHNA and SNTAGT. V was pared by 6 bases and J by 7 bases, with 12 bases of the junction left unmatched. CDR3 nucleotides: TGTGCCAGCAGCGCCACCGGGACAGGGATAAGTGGCTACACCTTC. Translated, it gives CASSATGTGISGYTF.

This clonotype appeared many times. This rearrangement joins TRBV24-1 to TRBJ1-2; D ambiguous. CDR1 is KGHDR and CDR2 is SFDVKD in the germline V gene. This CDR3 has 14 amino acids. The V gene lost 5 bases and the J gene lost 1 base, with 10 bases spanning the gap. The CDR3 DNA reads TGTGCCACCAGTGGCCGCGGGTTTAACTATGGCTACACCTTC. Translation gives CATSGRGFNYGYTF.

A few counts support this clonotype. The V call is TRBV7-3, the J call TRBJ2-1, with D maybe TRBD2 (5 bases). The germline V gene has CDR1 SGHTA and CDR2 FQGTGA. V lost 5 bases and J lost 7, with 15 bases in between. The CDR3 totals 14 residues. Written as DNA, the CDR3 is TGTGCCAGCAGCCCCCCCAGCGGAGCTAATGAGCAGTTCTTC. Its protein product is CASSPPSGANEQFF.

The rearrangement links TRBV7-2 to TRBJ1-2; weak D call: TRBD1 (5 bases). Trimming stripped 5 bases from V and 5 bases from J, with 15 bases between. The germline V gene has CDR1 SGHTA and CDR2 FQGNSA. There are 14 residues in the CDR3. This CDR3 is CASSGDRENYGYTF. CDR3 sequence (DNA): TGTGCCAGCAGCGGGGACCGTGAGAATTATGGCTACACCTTC.

The V call is TRBV2, the J call TRBJ1-1; D is undetermined. CDR1 is SNHLY, CDR2 FYNNEI, per germline. The V and J ends lost 4 bases and 1 base respectively, with 10 bases between them. The CDR3 is 14 residues long. The CDR3 region has the DNA TGTGCCAGCAGTGCGACTGCGGGGAACACTGAAGCTTTCTTT. Encoded protein: CASSATAGNTEAFF.

This clonotype was seen repeatedly, ten times or more. This chain connects TRBV12-3 or TRBV12-4 to TRBJ2-7; maybe TRBD1 (5 bases). Trimming took off 8 bases at V and 9 bases at J, with 17 bases between the two ends. The CDR3 runs 12 residues. The CDR3 is CASSNTQGGQYF. The DNA of the CDR3 is TGTGCCAGCTCAAACACCCAGGGTGGGCAGTACTTC.

This clonotype was seen more than once but under ten times. The chain joins TRBV20-1 to TRBJ2-5; D is unclear. The CDR3 totals 15 residues. V was pared by 1 base and J by 4 bases, with 16 bases between. Germline assignment: CDR1 DFQATT and CDR2 SNEGSKA (reference sequence). The CDR3 region has the DNA TGCAGTGCTAGAGTGAAACCTAGTCTTCCAGAGACCCAGTACTTC. Amino acids: CSARVKPSLPETQYF.

This clonotype was seen just once. The chain has TRBV18 and TRBJ1-1, with 7 nucleotides matching TRBD1. CDR1 is KGHSH and CDR2 is LQKENI in the germline V gene. This CDR3 spans 14 amino acids. The junction had 9 bases not matched to a gene; V was cut back by 4 bases and J by 7 bases. CDR3 sequence reads: CASSLSGQFIEAFF. The CDR3 DNA sequence: TGTGCCAGCTCACTATCGGGACAGTTCATTGAAGCTTTCTTT.

Ten or more counts support this clonotype. The rearrangement links TRBV20-1 to TRBJ2-1, with 9 bases aligning to TRBD2. The germline CDR1 and CDR2 sequences are DFQATT and SNEGSKA (reference sequence). The CDR3 is 16 residues long. The trim removed 5 bases at V and 2 bases at J, leaving 10 bases unmatched. The CDR3 nucleotides are TGCAGTGCTCCACTTCCTAGCGGGAAGACCTACAATGAGCAGTTCTTC. It specifies CSAPLPSGKTYNEQFF.

The chain recombines TRBV5-1 with TRBJ2-7, with TRBD2 as a possible D gene (5 bases). This CDR3 region has 13 residues. The V and J ends lost 5 bases and 5 bases respectively, with 14 bases between them. Germline V CDR1 and CDR2: SGHRS, YFSETQ. The CDR3 region has the DNA TGCGCCAGCAGTACCGGGGTGGGCGACGAGCAGTACTTC. This sequence encodes CASSTGVGDEQYF.

The table lists this clonotype with a few counts. The V gene is TRBV6-6, the J gene TRBJ2-5, with 7 bases fitting TRBD2. CDR1 MNHNY and CDR2 SVGAGI come from the germline V gene (reference sequence). V dropped 4 bases and J dropped 3; count of bases not matched to a gene: 14. There are 17 residues in the CDR3. Written as DNA, the CDR3 is TGTGCCAGCAGTTCCTCCTTCACTAGCGTAGGGAAAGAGACCCAGTACTTC. Amino acids: CASSSSFTSVGKETQYF.

This clonotype has a count of ten or more. The chain joins TRBV12-3 or TRBV12-4 to TRBJ1-1; tentatively, D is TRBD1 (5 bases). V was clipped by 4 bases and J by 0 bases, with 12 bases between them. This CDR3 has 15 amino acids. In nucleotides, the CDR3 is TGTGCCAGCAGTTCGAACAGGATCATGAACACTGAAGCTTTCTTT. Translation gives CASSSNRIMNTEAFF.

The chain employs TRBV24-1 and TRBJ1-2; 7 bases match TRBD1. The CDR3 length is 13 residues. Losses at the gene ends were 4 bases for V and 7 bases for J; bases not matched to a gene: 5. The V gene's germline CDR1 is KGHDR and CDR2 SFDVKD. The CDR3 loop is CATSDRQGFGYTF. CDR3 DNA sequence: TGTGCCACCAGTGACCGACAGGGTTTTGGCTACACCTTC.

This clonotype was counted ten times or more. The chain joins TRBV20-1 to TRBJ1-1, with TRBD1 matching 9 bases. Trimming cost V 6 bases and J 2 bases; bases outside gene matches: 4. CDR3 length: 13 residues. Germline V gives CDR1 DFQATT, CDR2 SNEGSKA (reference sequence). The CDR3 region is CSAGTGLNTEAFF. The CDR3 DNA is TGCAGTGCGGGGACAGGGCTTAACACTGAAGCTTTCTTT.

This clonotype has at least ten counts. The chain is built from TRBV30 and TRBJ1-5, with D maybe TRBD1 (5 bases). Germline V gives CDR1 GTSNPN, CDR2 SVGIG (reference sequence). Trimming removed 3 bases from V and 7 bases from J, with 10 bases in between. The CDR3 has 12 amino acids. As DNA, the CDR3 is TGTGCCTGGAGCAGCAGGGACCAGCCCCAGCATTTT. Its translation: CAWSSRDQPQHF.

In its sample, this clonotype was seen many times. The chain recombines TRBV12-3 or TRBV12-4 with TRBJ2-3; TRBD2 might be the D (5 bases). V was cut by 1 base and J by 10 bases, with 6 bases left in between. The CDR3 runs to 11 residues. The CDR3 nucleotides read TGTGCCAGCAGTTTAGGGGAGCCGCAGTATTTT. It yields the protein CASSLGEPQYF.

This chain links TRBV7-2 with TRBJ2-1; 14 bases line up with TRBD2. Germline lookup yields CDR1 SGHTA and CDR2 FQGNSA. The CDR3 has 17 amino acids. V was pared by 2 bases and J by 7 bases, with 7 bases of the junction left unmatched. The CDR3: CASSLFLGTSGSNEQFF. In nucleotides, the CDR3 is TGTGCCAGCAGCTTATTTCTAGGGACTAGCGGGAGTAATGAGCAGTTCTTC. Together with reference TRBV7-2 and TRBJ2-1, the CDR3 gives the full variable domain: GAGVSQSPSNKVTEKGKDVELRCDPISGHTALYWYRQSLGQGLEFLIYFQGNSAPDKSGLPSDRFSAERTGGSVSTLTIQRTQQEDSAVYLCASSLFLGTSGSNEQFFGPGTRLTVL.

This clonotype has more than one count but fewer than ten. The V and J genes are TRBV4-2 and TRBJ1-4; D unresolved. Trimming took 4 bases from V and 8 from J, leaving 14 bases between them. In germline, CDR1 is LGHNA, CDR2 YNFKEQ. The CDR3 has 14 amino acids. Here the CDR3 reads CASSLGEGGEKLFF. The CDR3 coding sequence is TGTGCCAGCAGCCTCGGGGAGGGAGGCGAAAAACTGTTTTTT.

This clonotype was seen ten or more times. The chain couples TRBV18 to TRBJ2-3; D call uncertain. Deletions cut 3 bases from V and 0 bases from J, with 4 bases between. The CDR3 is 13 amino acids. Germline V CDR1 and CDR2: KGHSH, LQKENI. CDR3 loop: CASSPESTDTQYF. The CDR3 DNA follows: TGTGCCAGCTCACCGGAAAGCACAGATACGCAGTATTTT.